Listed below are T cell receptor beta chains from one sample, sequenced in a study of blood T cell repertoires in COVID-19. Clones were read by immunoSEQ multiplex PCR, and TCRdb kept only the in-frame ones, dropping some. Of roughly 380,000 clones listed, around 90% are singletons. The source material was peripheral blood. The receptor source for this set is a woman aged 55-69 years with COVID-19, enrolled during active disease. CDR3s include the opening cysteine and the closing phenylalanine or tryptophan.

j_gene	v_gene	CDR3aa
TRBJ2-3	TRBV7-9	CASSLEPAGGYTQYF
TRBJ1-2	TRBV27	CASSPGTGGEYGYTF
TRBJ1-5	TRBV10-3	CAISVGTGTNPQHF
TRBJ1-2	TRBV14	CASSPGIVSAGYTF
TRBJ2-7	TRBV2	CASGQGTLYEQYF
TRBJ1-1	TRBV29-1	CSVEGQVVGAFF
TRBJ2-7	TRBV6-6	CASRARVSGEQYF
TRBJ2-7	TRBV6-1	CASSEEPGQGIHYEQYF
TRBJ1-6	TRBV25-1	CASNGRLNSPLHF
TRBJ1-2	TRBV6-2/TRBV6-3	CASSYSKGQGSGYTF
TRBJ1-6	TRBV13	CASSFTGVGSPLHF
TRBJ2-1	TRBV3-1/TRBV3-2	CASSQLGGYNEQFF
TRBJ1-5	TRBV4-1	CASSQVVGGINQPQHF
TRBJ2-7	TRBV7-9	CASSEGRDRTYEQYF
TRBJ1-1	TRBV11-2	CASSLVAGETEAFF
TRBJ1-4	TRBV5-1	CASSLGQQNEKLFF
TRBJ2-3	TRBV7-9	CASDLAGRYTQYF
TRBJ2-7	TRBV21-1	CASSKTNGQGLYEQYF
TRBJ2-7	TRBV30	CAWSLGGAYEQYF
TRBJ1-2	TRBV30	CAWSPPDRTNYGYTF
TRBJ1-2	TRBV19	CASSIKAGGLGYTF
TRBJ1-4	TRBV7-3	CASSHRDSNEKLFF
TRBJ2-2	TRBV7-2	CASSRSYTGELFF
TRBJ2-5	TRBV5-1	CASSPGSMGLGQETQYF
TRBJ2-7	TRBV6-5	CASRLGPAGYEQYF
TRBJ1-2	TRBV28	CASGRGGDHYGYTF
TRBJ1-6	TRBV5-6	CASSLGVLGYNSPLHF
TRBJ1-2	TRBV19	CASIDRTGNGYTF
TRBJ1-2	TRBV14	CASSQVEGVHGYTF
TRBJ2-7	TRBV5-1	CASSEGASTYEQYF
TRBJ1-6	TRBV6-5	CASSYSGQFYNSPLHF
TRBJ1-1	TRBV6-6	CASSTRGGGHTEAFF
TRBJ1-2	TRBV28	CASSLLQSPIYGYTF
TRBJ2-3	TRBV27	CASSPRTGTDTQYF
TRBJ2-7	TRBV15	CATSPGTAGGQSEQYF
TRBJ2-2	TRBV2	CASIPGLRTGELFF
TRBJ1-1	TRBV15	CATSRAGRNTEAFF
TRBJ1-2	TRBV7-9	CASSLVGAGYTF
TRBJ2-7	TRBV5-1	CASSLLGQGASEQYF
TRBJ2-5	TRBV11-1	CASSRRRDIQETQYF
TRBJ2-1	TRBV7-6	CASSLDVGGASYNEQFF
TRBJ2-7	TRBV3-1/TRBV3-2	CASSQTGTSGLEQYF
TRBJ1-6	TRBV5-1	CASSLTSGTAGRSYNSPLHF
TRBJ1-2	TRBV19	CASSTRGLGGYTF
TRBJ1-3	TRBV5-1	CASSLLSSGNTIYF
TRBJ1-3	TRBV19	CASKSPGSSGNTIYF
TRBJ1-1	TRBV28	CASRSGDRGPATEAFF